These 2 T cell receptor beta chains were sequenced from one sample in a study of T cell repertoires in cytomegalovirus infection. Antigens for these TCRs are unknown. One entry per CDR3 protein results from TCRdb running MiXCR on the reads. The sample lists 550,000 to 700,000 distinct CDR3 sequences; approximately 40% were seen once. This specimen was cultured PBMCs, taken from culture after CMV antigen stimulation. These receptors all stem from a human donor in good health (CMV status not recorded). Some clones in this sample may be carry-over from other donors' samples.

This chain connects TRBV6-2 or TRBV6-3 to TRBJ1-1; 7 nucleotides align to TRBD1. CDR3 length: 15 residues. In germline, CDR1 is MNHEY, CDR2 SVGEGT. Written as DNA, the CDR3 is TGTGCGACGGATGGAACAGGGGTTAGGCACACTGAAGCTTTCTTT. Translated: CATDGTGVRHTEAFF.

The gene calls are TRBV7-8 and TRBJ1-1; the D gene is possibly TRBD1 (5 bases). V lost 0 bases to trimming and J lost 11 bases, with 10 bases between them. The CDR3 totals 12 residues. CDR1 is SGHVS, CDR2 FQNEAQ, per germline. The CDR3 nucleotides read TGTGCCAGCAGCTTAGCGGGGGAAGGGGCTTTCTTT. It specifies CASSLAGEGAFF.